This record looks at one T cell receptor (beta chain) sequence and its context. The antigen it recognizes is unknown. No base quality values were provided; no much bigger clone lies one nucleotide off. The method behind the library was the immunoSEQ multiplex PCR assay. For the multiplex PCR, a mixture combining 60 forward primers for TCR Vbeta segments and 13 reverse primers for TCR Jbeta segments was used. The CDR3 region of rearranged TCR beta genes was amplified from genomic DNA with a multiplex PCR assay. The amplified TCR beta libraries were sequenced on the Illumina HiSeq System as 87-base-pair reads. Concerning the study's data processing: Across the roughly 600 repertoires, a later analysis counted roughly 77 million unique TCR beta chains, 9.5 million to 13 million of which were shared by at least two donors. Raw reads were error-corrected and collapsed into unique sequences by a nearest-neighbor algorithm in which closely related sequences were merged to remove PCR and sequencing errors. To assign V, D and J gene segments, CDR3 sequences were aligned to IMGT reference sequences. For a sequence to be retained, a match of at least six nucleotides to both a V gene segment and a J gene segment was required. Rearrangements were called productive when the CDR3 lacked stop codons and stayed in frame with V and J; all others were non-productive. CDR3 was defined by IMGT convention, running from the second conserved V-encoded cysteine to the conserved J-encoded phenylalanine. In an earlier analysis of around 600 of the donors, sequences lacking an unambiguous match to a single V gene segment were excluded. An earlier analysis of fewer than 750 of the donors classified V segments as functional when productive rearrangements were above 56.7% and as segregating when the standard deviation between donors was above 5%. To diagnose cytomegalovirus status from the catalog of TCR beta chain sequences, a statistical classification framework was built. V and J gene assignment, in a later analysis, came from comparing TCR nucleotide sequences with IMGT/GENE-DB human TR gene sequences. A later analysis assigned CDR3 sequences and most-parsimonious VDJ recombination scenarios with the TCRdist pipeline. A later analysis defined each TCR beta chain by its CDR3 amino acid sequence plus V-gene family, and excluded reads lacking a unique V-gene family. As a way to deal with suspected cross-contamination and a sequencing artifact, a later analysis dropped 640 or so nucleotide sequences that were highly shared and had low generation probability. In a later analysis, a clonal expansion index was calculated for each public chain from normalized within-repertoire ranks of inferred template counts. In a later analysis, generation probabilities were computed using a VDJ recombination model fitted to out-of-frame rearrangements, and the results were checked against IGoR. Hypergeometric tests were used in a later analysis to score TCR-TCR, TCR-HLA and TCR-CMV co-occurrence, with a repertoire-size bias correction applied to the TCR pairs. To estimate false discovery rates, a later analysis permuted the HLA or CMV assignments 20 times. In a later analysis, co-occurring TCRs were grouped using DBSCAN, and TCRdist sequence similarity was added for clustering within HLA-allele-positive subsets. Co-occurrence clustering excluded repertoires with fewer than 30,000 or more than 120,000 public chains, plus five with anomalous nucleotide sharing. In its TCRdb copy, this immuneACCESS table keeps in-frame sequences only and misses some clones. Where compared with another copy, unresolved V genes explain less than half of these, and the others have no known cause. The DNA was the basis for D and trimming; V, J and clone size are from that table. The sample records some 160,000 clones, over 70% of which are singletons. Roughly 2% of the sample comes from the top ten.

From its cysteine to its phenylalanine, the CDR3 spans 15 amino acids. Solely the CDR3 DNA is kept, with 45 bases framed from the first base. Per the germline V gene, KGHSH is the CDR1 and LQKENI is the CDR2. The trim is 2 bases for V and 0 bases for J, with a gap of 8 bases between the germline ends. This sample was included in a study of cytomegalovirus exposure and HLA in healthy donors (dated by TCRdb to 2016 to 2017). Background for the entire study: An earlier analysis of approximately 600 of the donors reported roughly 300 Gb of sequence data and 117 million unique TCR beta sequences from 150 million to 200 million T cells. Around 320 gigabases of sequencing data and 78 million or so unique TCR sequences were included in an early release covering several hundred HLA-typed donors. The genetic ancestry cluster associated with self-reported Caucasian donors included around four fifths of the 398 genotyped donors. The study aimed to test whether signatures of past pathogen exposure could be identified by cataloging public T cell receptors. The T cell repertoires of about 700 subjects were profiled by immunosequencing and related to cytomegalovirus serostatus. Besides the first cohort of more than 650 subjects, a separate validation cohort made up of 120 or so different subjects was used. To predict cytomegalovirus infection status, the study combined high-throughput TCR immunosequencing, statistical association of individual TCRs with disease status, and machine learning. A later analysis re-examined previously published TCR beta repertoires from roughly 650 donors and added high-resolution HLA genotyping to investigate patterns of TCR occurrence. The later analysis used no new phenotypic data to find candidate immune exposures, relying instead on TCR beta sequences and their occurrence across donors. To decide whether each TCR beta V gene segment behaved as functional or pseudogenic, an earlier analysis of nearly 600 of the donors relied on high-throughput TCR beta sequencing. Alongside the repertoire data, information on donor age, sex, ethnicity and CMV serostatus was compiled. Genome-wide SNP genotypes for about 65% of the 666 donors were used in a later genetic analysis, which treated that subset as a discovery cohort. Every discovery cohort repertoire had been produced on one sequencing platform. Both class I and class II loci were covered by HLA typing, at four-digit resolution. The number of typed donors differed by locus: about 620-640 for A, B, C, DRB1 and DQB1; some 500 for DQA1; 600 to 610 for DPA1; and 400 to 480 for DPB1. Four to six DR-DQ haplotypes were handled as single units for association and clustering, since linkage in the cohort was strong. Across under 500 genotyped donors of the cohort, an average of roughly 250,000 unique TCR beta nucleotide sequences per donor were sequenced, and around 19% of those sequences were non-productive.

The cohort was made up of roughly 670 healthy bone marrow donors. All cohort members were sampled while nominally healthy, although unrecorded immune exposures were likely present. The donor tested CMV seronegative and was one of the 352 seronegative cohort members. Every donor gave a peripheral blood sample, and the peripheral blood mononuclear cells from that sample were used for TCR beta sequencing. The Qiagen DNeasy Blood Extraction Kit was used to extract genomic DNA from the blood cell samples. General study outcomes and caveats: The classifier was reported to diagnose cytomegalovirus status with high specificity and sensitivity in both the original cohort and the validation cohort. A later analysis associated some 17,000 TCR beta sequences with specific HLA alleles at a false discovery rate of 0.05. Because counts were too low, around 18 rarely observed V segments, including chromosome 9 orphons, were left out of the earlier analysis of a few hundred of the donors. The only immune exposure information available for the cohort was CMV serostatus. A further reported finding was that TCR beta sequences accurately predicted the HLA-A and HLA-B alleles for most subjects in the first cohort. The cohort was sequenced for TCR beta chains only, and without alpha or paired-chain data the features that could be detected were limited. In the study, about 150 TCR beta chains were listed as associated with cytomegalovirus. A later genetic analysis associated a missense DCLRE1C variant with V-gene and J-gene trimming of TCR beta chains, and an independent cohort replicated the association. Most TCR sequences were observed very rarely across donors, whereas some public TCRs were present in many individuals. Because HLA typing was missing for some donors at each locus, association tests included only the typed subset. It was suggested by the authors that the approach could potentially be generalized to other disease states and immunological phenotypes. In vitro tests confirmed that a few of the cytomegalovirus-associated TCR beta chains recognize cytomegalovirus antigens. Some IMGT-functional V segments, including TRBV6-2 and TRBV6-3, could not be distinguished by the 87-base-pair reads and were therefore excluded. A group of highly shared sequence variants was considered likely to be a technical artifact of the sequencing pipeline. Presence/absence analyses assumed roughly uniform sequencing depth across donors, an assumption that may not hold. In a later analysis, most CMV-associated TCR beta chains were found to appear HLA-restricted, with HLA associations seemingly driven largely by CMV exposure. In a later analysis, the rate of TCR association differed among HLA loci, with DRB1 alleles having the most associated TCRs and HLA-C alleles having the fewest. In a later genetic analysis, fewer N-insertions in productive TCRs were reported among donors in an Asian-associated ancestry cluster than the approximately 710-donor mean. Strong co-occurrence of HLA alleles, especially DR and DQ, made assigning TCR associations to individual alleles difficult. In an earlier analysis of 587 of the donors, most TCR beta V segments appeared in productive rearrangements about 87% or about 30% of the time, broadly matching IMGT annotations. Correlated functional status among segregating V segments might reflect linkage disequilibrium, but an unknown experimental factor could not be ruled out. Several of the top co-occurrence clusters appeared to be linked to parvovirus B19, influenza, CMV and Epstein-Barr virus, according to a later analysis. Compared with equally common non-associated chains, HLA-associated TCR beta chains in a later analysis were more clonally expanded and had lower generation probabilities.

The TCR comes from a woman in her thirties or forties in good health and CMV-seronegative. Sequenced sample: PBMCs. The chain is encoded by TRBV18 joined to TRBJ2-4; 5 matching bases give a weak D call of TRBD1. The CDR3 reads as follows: CASSPRGLAKNIQYF. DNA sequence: TGTGCCAGCTCACCAAGGGGTCTAGCCAAAAACATTCAGTACTTC.